This note documents a single TCR beta chain sequence. The antigen is not known. The data were taken from a study of T cell repertoires in cytomegalovirus infection. As for the study in general: Epitope selection comprised recently identified HLA-C-restricted CMV epitopes and well-studied HLA-B-restricted CMV epitopes. Both a matching HLA type and CMV infection were indicated by public TCR beta signatures.

The CDR3 length is 13 residues. Per germline, CDR1 SGHAT and CDR2 FQNNGV. The ends were cut back, 5 bases at V and 9 bases at J, with 16 bases in the middle. TCRdb re-analysed the reads in MiXCR, keeping a single row per CDR3 protein. The sample shows some 110,000 distinct CDR3 sequences, more than 25% of them seen only once. Study-wide findings and caveats: Using cumulative public TCR beta family frequency, the authors identified those who carried CMV together with the relevant HLA. CMV-specific TCR beta clonotypes restricted by HLA-C were the ones dominating the ex vivo response.

The specimen was CD8+ T cells from cultured PBMCs, collected from culture after CMV antigen stimulation. The chain employs TRBV11-2 and TRBJ1-2, with a tentative D call TRBD1 (6 bases). This clonotype was obtained from a human donor in good health (CMV status not recorded). Some clones in this sample may be carry-over from other donors' samples. CDR3 coding DNA: TGTGCCAGCAGCCTGGGGCCAGGGGACAGCTACACCTTC. This sequence encodes CASSLGPGDSYTF.